This TCR beta chain was recorded in a study of blood T cells in healthy people across ages. This CDR3 has 14 residues. Trimming took 7 bases from V and 2 from J, leaving 16 bases between them. CDR1 is SGHRS and CDR2 is YFSETQ in the germline V gene. A sample-barcoded 5' primer and a J-beta primer mix were used in a second PCR of roughly 7 to 12 cycles. TCRdb reprocessed the 5' RACE reads via MiXCR and lists one record per CDR3 protein. In the table there are about 400,000 distinct CDR3 sequences, more than 45% of which are singletons. The chain employs TRBV5-1 and TRBJ2-7; maybe TRBD1 (6 bases). The source is a man in his fifties or sixties in good health. The sequenced material came from blood. The CDR3 here is CASRWDTPTYEQYF. DNA for the CDR3: TGCGCCAGCCGATGGGACACCCCGACCTACGAGCAGTACTTC.